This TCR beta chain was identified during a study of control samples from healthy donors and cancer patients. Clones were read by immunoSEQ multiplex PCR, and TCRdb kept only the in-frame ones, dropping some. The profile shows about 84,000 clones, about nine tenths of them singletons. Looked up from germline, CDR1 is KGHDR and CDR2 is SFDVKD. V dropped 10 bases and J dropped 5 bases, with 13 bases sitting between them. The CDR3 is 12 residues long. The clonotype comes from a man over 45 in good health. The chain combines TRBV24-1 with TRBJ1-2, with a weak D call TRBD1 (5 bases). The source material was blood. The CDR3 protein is CATQDINYGYTF. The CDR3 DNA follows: TGTGCCACGCAGGACATCAATTATGGCTACACCTTC.